The 13 T cell receptor beta chains below come from one sample, sequenced in a study of PD-1 blockade in classical Hodgkin lymphoma. Relapse after autologous stem cell transplantation occurred in every patient, and brentuximab vedotin exposure varied. Thawed PBMCs supplied CD8+ T cells via magnetic negative selection. Generated by immunoSEQ multiplex PCR, the TCRdb table keeps only in-frame clones and is missing some. The sample holds about 7,900 clones, approximately 86% seen once. This material consisted of CD8+ T cells from blood, taken at baseline. All receptors come from a human donor with classical Hodgkin lymphoma.

This clone has just one count. This may arise from a read error, as a much more abundant clone is one base away. The sample carries other DNA sequences with the same CDR3. This chain connects TRBV6-1 to TRBJ1-5; TRBD1 might be the D (5 bases). The V end lost 0 bases, the J end lost 5 bases, and 5 bases lay between the germline ends. Germline V gene sequence: CDR1 MNHNS, CDR2 SASEGT. The CDR3 is 13 residues long. The CDR3 region is CASSEAGDQPQHF. The CDR3 DNA follows: TGTGCCAGCAGTGAAGCAGGGGATCAGCCCCAGCATTTT.

In nucleotides, the CDR3 is TGTGCCAGCAGCCATCATGAGGGATATGCTGCCGAGGAGCAGTTCTTC. This sequence encodes CASSHHEGYAAEEQFF. This sequence joins TRBV14 and TRBJ2-1; D might be TRBD2 (5 bases). This CDR3 is 16 amino acids long. Germline V CDR1 and CDR2: SGHDN, FVKESK. The V end lost 3 bases, the J end lost 10 bases, and 22 bases lay between the germline ends.

There are a few counts of this clone. The chain couples TRBV6-1 to TRBJ2-3; D is perhaps TRBD1 (5 bases). The germline V gene has CDR1 MNHNS and CDR2 SASEGT. The CDR3 runs to 15 residues. V was clipped by 2 bases and J by 2 bases, with 11 bases between them. The CDR3 nucleotides read TGTGCCAGCAGTGAAATTCAGGGTCCCACAGATACGCAGTATTTT. Translation gives CASSEIQGPTDTQYF.

The chain has TRBV18 and TRBJ2-1; no firm D call. The CDR3 runs 13 residues. Germline V gene data show CDR1 as KGHSH and CDR2 as LQKENI. The ends were cut back, 3 bases at V and 2 bases at J, with 5 bases in the middle. The CDR3 is CASSPNTYNEQFF. Here the CDR3 DNA reads TGTGCCAGCTCACCTAACACCTACAATGAGCAGTTCTTC.

The V gene is TRBV10-2, the J gene TRBJ2-1; D is unresolved. The V gene's germline CDR1 is WSHSY and CDR2 SAAADI. This CDR3 has 14 amino acids. V was trimmed by 2 bases and J by 7 bases, leaving 12 bases between them. The CDR3 reads CASSEGYQTNEQFF. The CDR3 nucleotides read TGCGCCAGCAGTGAGGGATACCAAACAAATGAGCAGTTCTTC.

J is TRBJ2-2 and V is TRBV5-8, with TRBD2 identical over 15 bases. The CDR3 covers 16 residues. With 3 bases clipped from V and 5 bases from J, the junction kept 2 bases outside the gene matches. Germline V gives CDR1 SGHTS, CDR2 YDEGEE. The CDR3 region has the DNA TGTGCCAGCAGCTCGGGACTAGCGGGAGGTACCGGGGAGCTGTTTTTT. Translating it yields CASSSGLAGGTGELFF.

The chain employs TRBV10-3 and TRBJ2-5, with no clear D. This CDR3 contains 14 residues. The V end was cut by 2 bases, the J end by 4 bases, with 11 bases between. Per germline, CDR1 ENHRY and CDR2 SYGVKD. The CDR3 DNA is TGTGCCATCAGTGAGGGGCGGCCCGGAGAGACCCAGTACTTC. It translates to CAISEGRPGETQYF.

V is TRBV10-1 and J is TRBJ2-2; perhaps TRBD1 as D (6 bases). CDR1 and CDR2 (germline): WNHNN, SYGVQD (reference sequence). The CDR3 length is 15 residues. Trimming cost V 4 bases and J 4 bases, with 13 bases left between them. CDR3 protein: CASSGDRFLTGELFF. The CDR3 DNA sequence: TGCGCCAGCAGTGGTGACAGGTTCCTCACCGGGGAGCTGTTTTTT.

The V gene is TRBV28, the J gene TRBJ2-1; 9 bases match TRBD2. This CDR3 is 16 amino acids long. V lost 5 bases, J lost 7 bases, and 12 bases stayed unmatched. The germline CDR1 and CDR2 sequences are MDHEN and SYDVKM. The DNA of the CDR3 is TGTGCCAGCAGTCCGGGGCTAGCGGGGATTAGAAATGAGCAGTTCTTC. Translating gives CASSPGLAGIRNEQFF. The variable domain in full, completed from reference TRBV28 and TRBJ2-1, reads DVKVTQSSRYLVKRTGEKVFLECVQDMDHENMFWYRQDPGLGLRLIYFSYDVKMKEKGDIPEGYSVSREKKERFSLILESASTNQTSMYLCASSPGLAGIRNEQFFGPGTRLTVL.

The genes are TRBV6-1 and TRBJ2-7; tentative D call: TRBD1 (6 bases). Per the germline V gene, CDR1 is MNHNS and CDR2 is SASEGT. The CDR3 runs 14 residues. The V end lost 2 bases, the J end lost 2 bases, and 10 bases lay between the germline ends. Written as DNA, the CDR3 is TGTGCCAGCAGTGAATCTGGGGGCCCCTACGAGCAGTACTTC. It codes for CASSESGGPYEQYF.

The V call is TRBV4-2, the J call TRBJ1-3; the D is unclear. Germline V gene data show CDR1 as LGHNA and CDR2 as YNFKEQ. V was clipped by 5 bases and J by 2 bases, with 13 bases between them. The CDR3 is 15 amino acids. In DNA, the CDR3 is TGTGCCAGCAGCTTGGGGTCTGGGACTGGAAACACCATATATTTT. It yields the protein CASSLGSGTGNTIYF.

This clone was seen a few times. J is TRBJ2-7 and V is TRBV7-8, with D perhaps being TRBD1 or TRBD2 (5 bases each). The CDR3 covers 14 residues. V was pared by 4 bases and J by 5 bases, with 15 bases between. Germline CDR1 reads SGHVS; CDR2 reads FQNEAQ. CDR3 nucleotide sequence: TGTGCCAGCAGCTGGGGACGGACCGGGGACGAGCAGTACTTC. As protein: CASSWGRTGDEQYF.

This sequence joins TRBV9 and TRBJ1-4, with a possible D match to TRBD1 (5 bases). Trimming removed 3 bases at V and 8 bases at J, with 20 bases between. This CDR3 spans 16 amino acids. Germline assignment: CDR1 SGDLS and CDR2 YYNGEE. The CDR3 reads CASSEGVVSWNEKLFF. DNA of the CDR3: TGTGCCAGCAGCGAAGGGGTCGTATCTTGGAACGAAAAACTGTTTTTT.